This entry features one T cell receptor (beta chain) sequence. The sample comes from a study of T cell changes during pregnancy in multiple sclerosis. CDR1 is MNHNS and CDR2 is SASEGT in the germline V gene. This CDR3 is 14 amino acids long. J gave up 8 bases and V 6 bases, and 6 bases lay outside the gene matches. Only in-frame clones appear in the TCRdb table, and some are missing; sequencing was by immunoSEQ multiplex PCR. Of some 81,000 clones in the sample, 89% were seen once. Here the sequenced sample was peripheral blood, taken before pregnancy. The rearrangement links TRBV6-1 to TRBJ2-1, with 11 bases that match TRBD1. This receptor was identified in a female donor with multiple sclerosis, enrolled in a pregnancy study. The CDR3 sequence is CASSRTGGMDEQFF. The CDR3 nucleotides read TGTGCCAGCAGCCGGACAGGGGGCATGGATGAGCAGTTCTTC.